Only a few counts were recorded for the clone carrying this T cell receptor beta chain. Its antigen is still unknown. V trimming: 6 bases; J trimming: 5 bases; junction bases outside the gene matches: 9. The CDR3 has 16 residues. The germline V gene has CDR1 DFQATT and CDR2 SNEGSKA (reference sequence). This entry comes from a study of T cells after yellow fever vaccination. In TCRdb, the 5' RACE reads were re-called with MiXCR into one record per CDR3 protein. The table lists tens of thousands of distinct CDR3 sequences, approximately 8% of them singletons, with 35% to 40% in the top ten. Study findings and constraints: Highly abundant clonotypes carried over from the bulk population could end up in FACS-sorted repertoires as contaminants.

This clonotype was sampled from a young man who received the YFV17D yellow fever vaccine. V usage is TRBV20-1 and J usage is TRBJ2-1; TRBD2 agrees at 14 bases. The specimen was CD8+ T cells sorted from PBMCs, collected 15 days after the yellow fever booster vaccination. This chain's CDR3 is CSANGLAGGLDNEQFF. In nucleotides, the CDR3 is TGCAGTGCCAACGGACTAGCGGGGGGTCTGGACAATGAGCAGTTCTTC.